This T cell receptor beta chain was identified in a study of T cell changes during pregnancy in multiple sclerosis. The CDR3 has 16 residues. Germline values: CDR1 MNHNS, CDR2 SASEGT. Trimming shortened V by 2 bases and J by 2 bases, and 14 bases separated the two germline ends. Method: immunoSEQ multiplex PCR; TCRdb's copy keeps in-frame clones and lacks some. The table shows tens of thousands of clones, with about 96% occurring only once. The chain is built from TRBV6-1 and TRBJ2-3; a weak D match, TRBD2 (6 bases). This TCR came from a female donor with multiple sclerosis, enrolled in a pregnancy study. Source: CD8+ T cells from peripheral blood mononuclear cells, taken after pregnancy. Written as DNA, the CDR3 is TGTGCCAGCAGTGAATTGGTTAGCGGCTACACAGATACGCAGTATTTT. Translation: CASSELVSGYTDTQYF.